This TCR beta chain is drawn from a study of blood T cell repertoires in COVID-19. Overall study: The cDNA or gDNA used as material had been derived from T cells, B-cell-depleted T cells, or PBMCs.

TCRdb's table, derived via immunoSEQ multiplex PCR, lists solely in-frame clones and lacks some. The sample lists around 500,000 clones; 88% were seen once. This CDR3 contains 16 residues. Trimming took 4 bases from V and 6 from J; bases not matched to a gene: 5. Germline V gives CDR1 SGHNT, CDR2 YYREEE (reference sequence). Recovered participants had two consecutive negative NP/OP PCR tests, healthcare professional clearance, or symptom resolution. The chain couples TRBV5-4 to TRBJ2-3; the match to TRBD2 covers 16 bases. This TCR derives from a woman aged 55-70 years who had recovered from COVID-19. The sample consisted of PBMCs or T cells enriched from blood (not recorded which). Here the CDR3 reads CASSPGTSGGADTQYF. The DNA of the CDR3 is TGTGCCAGCAGCCCCGGGACTAGCGGGGGGGCGGATACGCAGTATTTT.